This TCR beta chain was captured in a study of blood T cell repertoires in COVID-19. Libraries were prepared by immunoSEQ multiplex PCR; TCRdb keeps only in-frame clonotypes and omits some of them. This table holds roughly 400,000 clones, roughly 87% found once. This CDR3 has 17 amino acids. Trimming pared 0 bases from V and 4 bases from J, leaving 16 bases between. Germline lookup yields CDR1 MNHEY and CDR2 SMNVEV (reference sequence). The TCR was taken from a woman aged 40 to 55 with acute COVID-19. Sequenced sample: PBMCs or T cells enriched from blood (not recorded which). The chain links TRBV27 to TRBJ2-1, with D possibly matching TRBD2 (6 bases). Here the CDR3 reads CASSLSWGVWRYNEQFF. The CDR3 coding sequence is TGTGCCAGCAGTTTATCGTGGGGGGTCTGGAGATACAATGAGCAGTTCTTC.